Given below is one T cell receptor beta chain in context. No antigen is known for it. Sequence at one end of the junction differs from germline and may be a read error. Assay: immunoSEQ multiplex PCR; the TCRdb copy retains only in-frame clones and omits some. The sample has roughly 380,000 clones, roughly 85% seen once. As for treatment: roughly 20 received Ad26.COV2.S at low or high dose, single or two shots; about 5 received placebo; per-sample allocation not given. All samples were drawn on day 63, counting from the first vaccine or placebo injection. A Boston donor was an adult aged 18-55 years. The study used a vaccine consisting of an Ad26 vector that expressed Wuhan-strain SARS-CoV-2 spike. These data are taken from a study of Ad26.COV2.S vaccination and SARS-CoV-2 variants. About the study: The trial was COV1001 and the donor's arm was Ad26.COV2.S.

Regarding the study as a whole: Greater spike-specific TCR breadth was seen in vaccine recipients than in placebo recipients.

In germline, CDR1 is ENHRY, CDR2 SYGVKD. The CDR3 totals 15 residues. The rearrangement uses TRBV10-3 and TRBJ2-3; 8 bases are a match to TRBD2. The TCR comes from a person between 18 and 65 years old who received the Ad26.COV2.S COVID-19 vaccine or a placebo. Sequencing was performed on peripheral blood, taken in a trial of Ad26.COV2.S vaccine versus placebo. The CDR3 here is CAISGSGAITNTQYF. DNA for the CDR3: TGTGCCATCAGTGGTAGCGGGGCGATCACAAATACGCAGTATTTT.